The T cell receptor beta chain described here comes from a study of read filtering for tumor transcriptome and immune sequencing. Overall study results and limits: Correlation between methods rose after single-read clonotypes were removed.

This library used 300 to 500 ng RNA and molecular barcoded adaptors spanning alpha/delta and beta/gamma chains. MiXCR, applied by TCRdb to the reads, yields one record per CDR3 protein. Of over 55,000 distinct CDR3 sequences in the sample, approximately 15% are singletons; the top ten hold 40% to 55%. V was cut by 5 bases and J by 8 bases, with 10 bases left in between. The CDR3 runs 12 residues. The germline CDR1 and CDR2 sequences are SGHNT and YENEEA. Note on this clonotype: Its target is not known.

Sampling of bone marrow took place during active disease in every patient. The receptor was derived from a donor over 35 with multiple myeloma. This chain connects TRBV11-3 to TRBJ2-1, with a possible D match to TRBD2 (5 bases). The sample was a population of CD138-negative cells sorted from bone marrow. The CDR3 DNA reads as TGTGCCAGCAGCGATCTAGCCTATGAGCAGTTCTTC. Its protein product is CASSDLAYEQFF.